These 30 T cell receptor beta chains originate from one sample sequenced in a study of metastatic and nonmetastatic thyroid tumors. TCRdb reprocessed the PCR reads using MiXCR. The repertoire holds roughly 58,000 clones, with about 4% as singletons. Patients were all untreated before their thyroid surgery. Sample: blood. The receptors derive from a female donor with papillary thyroid cancer or a benign thyroid nodule (not recorded which). Some clones in this sample may be carry-over from other donors' samples.

This clone was recorded a few times. Since the CDR3 does not end with the conserved phenylalanine or tryptophan, this likely comes from a read error. The chain couples TRBV28 to TRBJ2-5; no definite D call. This CDR3 comprises 14 residues. CDR1 and CDR2 from the germline V gene are MDHEN and SYDVKM. Trimming removed 2 bases at V and 1 base at J, with 8 bases between. This CDR3 reads CASSLRNTQETQYS. As DNA, the CDR3 is TGTGCCAGCAGTTTACGGAACACCCAAGAGACCCAGTACTCC.

In its sample, this clone was seen many times. The chain employs TRBV12-3 or TRBV12-4 and TRBJ1-4; D gene uncertain. The CDR3 covers 12 residues. V was shortened by 4 bases and J by 8 bases, with 8 bases between the two germline ends. This CDR3 is CASSYSGEKLFF. CDR3 nucleotide sequence: TGTGCCAGCAGTTACTCAGGCGAAAAACTGTTTTTT.

This clone was seen more than once but under ten times. The rearrangement uses TRBV12-3 or TRBV12-4 and TRBJ1-4; D is undetermined. The length of the CDR3 is 13 residues. With 3 bases removed from V and 4 bases from J, the gap between germline ends came to 6 bases. As DNA, the CDR3 is TGTGCCAGCAGTTTGTCTCATAATGAAAAACTGTTTTTT. Translated: CASSLSHNEKLFF.

This clone was found many times. This rearrangement joins TRBV2 to TRBJ1-5; D call uncertain. The CDR3 totals 13 residues. V was clipped by 9 bases and J by 0 bases, with 9 bases between them. CDR1 is SNHLY and CDR2 is FYNNEI in the germline V gene. This CDR3 reads CASGAYSNQPQHF. The DNA of the CDR3 is TGTGCCAGTGGAGCTTATAGCAATCAGCCCCAGCATTTT. Full variable domain (rest looked up from reference TRBV2 and TRBJ1-5): EPEVTQTPSHQVTQMGQEVILRCVPISNHLYFYWYRQILGQKVEFLVSFYNNEISEKSEIFDDQFSVERPDGSNFTLKIRSTKLEDSAMYFCASGAYSNQPQHFGDGTRLSIL.

This clone was observed many times. This chain connects TRBV29-1 to TRBJ2-5; 12 bases line up with TRBD1. The germline CDR1 and CDR2 sequences are SQVTM and ANQGSEA. The CDR3 is 14 amino acids. Unmatched junction bases numbered 7, after V lost 6 bases and J lost 5 bases. CDR3 DNA sequence: TGCAGCGTCCGGGACAGGGGGCCTCGTGAGACCCAGTACTTC. Amino acid sequence: CSVRDRGPRETQYF.

This clone was counted at least ten times. The V gene is TRBV4-1, the J gene TRBJ2-3, with D possibly being TRBD2 (5 bases). Trimming left V 10 bases short and J 2 bases short, with 16 bases between. The CDR3 has 14 residues. Germline CDR1 reads MGHRA; CDR2 reads YSYEKL. The CDR3 bases are TGCGCCACTCCCCCCGGACTTTCCACAGATACGCAGTATTTT. Translation gives CATPPGLSTDTQYF.

This clone was detected ten times or more. This chain uses TRBV7-2 with TRBJ2-7, with D maybe TRBD1 (6 bases). The ends were cut back, 2 bases at V and 5 bases at J, with 10 bases in the middle. CDR3 size: 13 residues. From germline, CDR1 is SGHTA and CDR2 FQGNSA. CDR3 protein: CASSLSRGDEQYF. DNA of the CDR3: TGTGCCAGCAGCTTATCCAGGGGCGACGAGCAGTACTTC.

The gene calls are TRBV28 and TRBJ1-1; D uncertain. Germline lookup yields CDR1 MDHEN and CDR2 SYDVKM. Trimming cost V 7 bases and J 0 bases, with 9 bases left between them. CDR3 size: 13 residues. The CDR3 region is CASISGMNTEAFF. The CDR3 DNA follows: TGTGCCAGCATATCCGGAATGAACACTGAAGCTTTCTTT.

This clone was observed a few times. A read error may be the cause here, since a much bigger clone is one base away. The V and J genes are TRBV7-2 and TRBJ2-1; possible D gene TRBD1, 5 bases. Per the germline V gene, CDR1 is SGHTA and CDR2 is FQGNSA. V was pared by 0 bases and J by 8 bases, with 14 bases between. The CDR3 totals 15 residues. The CDR3 protein is CASSLAVLRGHEQFF. The CDR3 DNA reads as TGTGCCAGCAGCTTAGCGGTATTAAGGGGCCATGAGCAGTTCTTC.

V is TRBV6-2 or TRBV6-3 and J is TRBJ1-2; D unclear. Trimming removed 0 bases from V and 11 bases from J, with 13 bases in between. Germline CDR1 and CDR2: MNHEY and SVGEGT. The CDR3 covers 13 residues. CDR3 nucleotides: TGTGCCAGCAGTTACTCCGACTTCTGTGGTTACACCTTC. Encoded protein: CASSYSDFCGYTF.

The rearrangement links TRBV11-2 to TRBJ2-7; 11 bases align to TRBD1. The germline V gene has CDR1 SGHAT and CDR2 FQNNGV. Germline trimming cut 2 bases from V and 0 bases from J; bases unmatched to any gene: 3. The CDR3 extends over 16 amino acids. CDR3 DNA: TGTGCCAGCAGCTTAAGGGACAGGGGGTTCTCCTACGAGCAGTACTTC. Translating it yields CASSLRDRGFSYEQYF.

This clone was seen repeatedly, ten times or more. Other DNA sequences within the sample encode an identical CDR3. The rearrangement uses TRBV18 and TRBJ2-5; no clear D gene. V gave up 3 bases and J gave up 7 bases, with 18 bases separating them. Germline V CDR1 and CDR2: KGHSH, LQKENI. This CDR3 has 15 residues. The CDR3 nucleotides read TGTGCCAGCTCACCGCGTACCGCCACGGACGGGACCCAGTACTTC. This translates into CASSPRTATDGTQYF.

This clone was observed a few times. Relative to the germline gene, one junction end is altered; a read error may explain this. The rearrangement links TRBV24-1 to TRBJ2-2; 15 positions match TRBD2. The CDR3 consists of 16 residues. Per the germline V gene, CDR1 is KGHDR and CDR2 is SFDVKD. CDR3 bases: TGTGCCACCAGTGGCGGACTAGCGGGGGGGACCGCGGAGCTTTTTTTT. It specifies CATSGGLAGGTAELFF.

The chain uses TRBV12-5 and TRBJ1-3; 7 positions agree with TRBD1. Per germline, CDR1 LGHNT and CDR2 FRNRAP. With 7 bases clipped from V and 13 bases from J, the junction kept 16 bases outside the gene matches. This CDR3 contains 14 residues. The CDR3 protein is CASDRDRARTTIYF. The CDR3 bases are TGTGCTAGTGATCGCGACAGGGCGAGAACCACGATATATTTT.

Many counts were recorded for this clone. The CDR3, as DNA: TGTGCCTGGGCCTCCGGGCCTCCGTATACGCAGTATTTT. Amino acids: CAWASGPPYTQYF. The genes are TRBV30 and TRBJ2-3; D is undetermined. Trimming pared 5 bases from V and 7 bases from J, leaving 16 bases between. Germline-derived CDR1 and CDR2 are GTSNPN and SVGIG (reference sequence). This CDR3 region has 13 residues.

This clone occurred a few times. The chain recombines TRBV6-1 with TRBJ1-6; no reliable D call. The CDR3 totals 14 residues. The V gene lost 3 bases and the J gene lost 5 bases, with 8 bases spanning the gap. Germline CDR1 reads MNHNS; CDR2 reads SASEGT. Here the CDR3 DNA reads TGTGCCAGCAGTGACCGGTCTAATAATTCACCCCTCCACTTT. The encoded protein is CASSDRSNNSPLHF.

This clone was seen ten or more times. The germline gene is not matched at one end of the junction; a read error may be the cause. V is TRBV20-1 and J is TRBJ2-1; 7 bases map to TRBD2. Germline CDR1 reads DFQATT; CDR2 reads SNEGSKA (reference sequence). The CDR3 is made up of 15 amino acids. For the CDR3, the DNA is TGCAGTGCTAGAGATGGGGGGAGGGCCTATAATGAGCAGTTCTTC. Encoded protein: CSARDGGRAYNEQFF.

There are many counts of this clone. J is TRBJ2-3 and V is TRBV28, with D maybe TRBD1 (6 bases). Trimming cost V 6 bases and J 0 bases, with 13 bases left between them. CDR3 length: 15 residues. The germline V gene has CDR1 MDHEN and CDR2 SYDVKM. The CDR3 DNA is TGTGCCAGCAGAAACAGGGCCTCTAGCACAGATACGCAGTATTTT. Protein: CASRNRASSTDTQYF.

This clone came up many times. The V and J genes are TRBV2 and TRBJ2-3, with 7 bases fitting TRBD2. CDR3 length equals 14 residues. V gave up 4 bases and J gave up 4 bases; unmatched junction bases: 5. Germline V lookup: CDR1 SNHLY, CDR2 FYNNEI. This chain's CDR3 is CASSGLAGSDTQYF. CDR3 DNA sequence: TGTGCCAGCAGTGGACTAGCTGGCTCAGATACGCAGTATTTT.

This clone occurred a few times. The rearrangement uses TRBV6-1 and TRBJ1-5; 7 positions agree with TRBD1. CDR3 length: 19 residues. After removal of 2 bases from V and 10 bases from J, the junction contained 23 bases not matched to a gene. Germline lookup yields CDR1 MNHNS and CDR2 SASEGT. The CDR3 is CASSESTGSSVQRSIPQHF. The CDR3 DNA reads as TGTGCCAGCAGTGAATCGACAGGGTCTTCGGTCCAACGAAGCATACCCCAGCATTTT.

This clone rates as medium-sized. The chain recombines TRBV19 with TRBJ2-7; D is perhaps TRBD1 (6 bases). CDR3 length equals 14 residues. The germline V and J ends were trimmed by 5 bases and 1 base, with 12 bases remaining between them. Germline CDR1 reads LNHDA; CDR2 reads SQIVND (reference sequence). CDR3 loop: CASSARGNSYEQYF. CDR3 DNA: TGTGCCAGTAGTGCCAGGGGAAATTCCTACGAGCAGTACTTC.

The genes are TRBV3-1 and TRBJ2-2; possible D gene TRBD1, 5 bases. Germline CDR1 is LGHDT and CDR2 is YNNKEL (reference sequence). Between the trimmed V and J ends, which lost 2 bases and 1 base, there was a span of 8 bases. This CDR3 has 15 amino acids. The CDR3 here is CASSQTGRNTGELFF. Written as DNA, the CDR3 is TGTGCCAGCAGCCAAACAGGACGGAACACCGGGGAGCTGTTTTTT.

This clone has ten or more counts. This same CDR3 is encoded by further DNA sequences in the sample. The J gene is TRBJ2-1, the V gene TRBV5-1, with 8 bases matching TRBD2. This CDR3 has 13 amino acids. Germline V lookup: CDR1 SGHRS, CDR2 YFSETQ. V dropped 2 bases and J dropped 6; count of bases not matched to a gene: 1. The DNA for the CDR3 is TGCGCCAGCAGCTTAGGGACTAGCAATGAGCAGTTCTTC. The encoded protein is CASSLGTSNEQFF.

This clone was seen at least ten times. The chain links TRBV12-3 or TRBV12-4 to TRBJ1-6; the D is unclear. CDR3 length: 12 residues. The V end lost 3 bases, the J end lost 9 bases, and 6 bases lay between the germline ends. The CDR3: CASSLATSPLHF. CDR3 sequence (DNA): TGTGCCAGCAGTTTGGCCACTTCACCCCTCCACTTT.

Ten or more counts support this clone. The rearrangement links TRBV6-1 to TRBJ2-7, with D possibly being TRBD1 (5 bases). CDR1 and CDR2 from the germline V gene are MNHNS and SASEGT. The CDR3 is 13 residues long. The V end lost 11 bases, the J end lost 6 bases, and 20 bases lay between the germline ends. DNA of the CDR3: TGTGCCGTCCTCGGTGTAGGGGCGCGCGAGCAGTACTTC. This translates into CAVLGVGAREQYF.

This clone was recorded many times. This sequence joins TRBV7-2 and TRBJ2-7; 13 bases align to TRBD2. Trimming removed 5 bases from V and 6 bases from J; junction bases left unmatched: 10. Germline loops: CDR1 SGHTA, CDR2 FQGNSA. This CDR3 comprises 16 residues. This CDR3 reads CASSHRGTSGNAEQYF. The CDR3 region has the DNA TGTGCCAGCAGCCACCGAGGGACTAGCGGGAACGCCGAGCAGTACTTC.

This CDR3 reads CASSTTGTNYGYTF. The CDR3 DNA is TGTGCCAGTAGTACTACAGGGACTAACTATGGCTACACCTTC. The rearrangement uses TRBV19 and TRBJ1-2; D may be TRBD1 (6 bases). The CDR3 loop spans 14 amino acids. Trimming removed 4 bases from V and 0 bases from J, with 9 bases in between. Germline V CDR1 and CDR2: LNHDA, SQIVND (reference sequence).

This clone was counted ten times or more. The chain carries TRBV28 and TRBJ1-2, with 9 bases fitting TRBD1. The junction had 9 bases not matched to a gene; V was cut back by 3 bases and J by 4 bases. The CDR3 is 16 residues long. Germline lookup yields CDR1 MDHEN and CDR2 SYDVKM. This CDR3 is CASSFQQGALTYGYTF. In nucleotides, the CDR3 is TGTGCCAGCAGTTTTCAACAGGGGGCCTTAACCTATGGCTACACCTTC.

In regard to this clone: With a much larger clone just one base away, this may be a read error. The chain links TRBV29-1 to TRBJ2-2; 8 bases are a match to TRBD2. There are 13 residues in the CDR3. CDR1 is SQVTM, CDR2 ANQGSEA, per germline. Trimming cost V 4 bases and J 8 bases; bases outside gene matches: 6. This chain's CDR3 is CSVVLAEGGELFF. The CDR3 DNA is TGCAGCGTTGTACTAGCGGAGGGGGGGGAGCTGTTTTTT.

This clone showed up just a few times. The CDR3 is CASSQPRGRAFF. The CDR3 nucleotides read TGTGCCAGCAGCCAACCCCGAGGGAGGGCTTTCTTT. V is TRBV3-1 and J is TRBJ1-1, with D hard to call. V was cut by 2 bases and J by 11 bases, with 12 bases left in between. The germline gives CDR1 LGHDT, CDR2 YNNKEL (reference sequence). This CDR3 spans 12 amino acids. Looking up the rest from reference TRBV3-1 and TRBJ1-1 gives the full variable domain: DTAVSQTPKYLVTQMGNDKSIKCEQNLGHDTMYWYKQDSKKFLKIMFSYNNKELIINETVPNRFSPKSPDKAHLNLHINSLELGDSAVYFCASSQPRGRAFFGQGTRLTVV.